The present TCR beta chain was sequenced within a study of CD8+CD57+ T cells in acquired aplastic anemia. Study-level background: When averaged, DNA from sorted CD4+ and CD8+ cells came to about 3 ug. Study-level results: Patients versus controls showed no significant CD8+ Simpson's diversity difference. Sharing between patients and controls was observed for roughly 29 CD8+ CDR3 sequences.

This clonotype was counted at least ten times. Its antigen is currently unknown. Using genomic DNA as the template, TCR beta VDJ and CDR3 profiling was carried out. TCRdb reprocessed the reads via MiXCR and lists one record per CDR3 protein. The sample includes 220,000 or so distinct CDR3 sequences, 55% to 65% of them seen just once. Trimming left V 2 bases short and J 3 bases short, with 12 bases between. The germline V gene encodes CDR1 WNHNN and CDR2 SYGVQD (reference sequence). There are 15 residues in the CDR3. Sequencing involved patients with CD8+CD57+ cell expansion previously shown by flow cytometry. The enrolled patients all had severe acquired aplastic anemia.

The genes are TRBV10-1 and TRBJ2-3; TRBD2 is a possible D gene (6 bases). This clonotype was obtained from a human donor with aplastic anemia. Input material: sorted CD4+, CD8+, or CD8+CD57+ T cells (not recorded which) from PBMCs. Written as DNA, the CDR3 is TGCGCCAGCAGTGAGGAGGGGAGCGGGACAGATACGCAGTATTTT. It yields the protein CASSEEGSGTDTQYF.